This entry describes one T cell receptor beta chain. The table came from immunoSEQ multiplex PCR; TCRdb's copy has only in-frame clones and leaves some out. Found here are 60,000 to 75,000 clones, under 95% of them singletons; the top ten hold over 1.3%. This specimen comes from a study of T cell changes during pregnancy in multiple sclerosis. V was clipped by 0 bases and J by 3 bases, with 13 bases between them. CDR1 and CDR2 (germline): SGHTA, FQGTGA. The CDR3 runs 16 residues. V and J are TRBV7-3 and TRBJ2-3; TRBD2 is a possible D gene (5 bases). The TCR originated in a female donor with multiple sclerosis, enrolled in a pregnancy study. Sequenced material: peripheral blood, taken after pregnancy. The CDR3 DNA is TGTGCCAGCAGCTTAACAATAGCACTAGAGACAGATACGCAGTATTTT. This sequence encodes CASSLTIALETDTQYF.